The text below deals with one T cell receptor beta chain. The data belong to a study of shared clonotypes between healthy human individuals. TCRdb's copy holds only in-frame clones and misses some; the assay was immunoSEQ multiplex PCR. The sample consists of 400,000 to 600,000 clones, more than 75% of them appearing once. The material sequenced was PBMCs. The TCR comes from a woman between 40 and 50 years old in good health. Some clones in this sample may be carry-over from other donors' samples.

CDR3 nucleotides: TGTGCCATCAGTGAGTCGCCTTACGAGCAGTACTTC. Translating gives CAISESPYEQYF. The chain employs TRBV10-3 and TRBJ2-7; D not certain. The germline CDR1 and CDR2 sequences are ENHRY and SYGVKD. CDR3 length equals 12 residues. V shed 0 bases and J shed 4 bases, with 4 bases lying between them.